The clone carrying this T cell receptor beta chain was observed a few times. Its antigen is not known. The source of the sample is a study of vaccination and CD4 T cells after COVID-19. Scientists ran DNA taken from cultured CD4+ T cells through the Oncomine TCR Beta short-read assay for sequencing. MiXCR, run by TCRdb on the PCR reads, gives a single entry per CDR3 protein. The repertoire consists of more than 9,000 distinct CDR3 sequences, with around 45% occurring once and the leading ten covering 20% to 25%. The treatment was: approximately 9-day PBMC culture with coronavirus spike peptide pools or control peptides (ViraFEST assay). Per well, more than 1.5 million PBMCs were cultured in the presence of 9 to 10 IU/ml IL-2 and approximately 10 ug/ml peptide pools. Study-wide results and caveats: Convalescent participants were relatively few, and none had early post-infection timepoints studied. Spike mono-reactivity marked 304 of 307 vaccine-specific clones in convalescent patients. Post-vaccination, and not before, a median 86.3% of reactive clones appeared in convalescent patients.

Germline V gene lookup returns CDR1 LNHDA and CDR2 SQIVND (reference sequence). J lost 5 bases, V lost 6 bases, and 15 bases had no gene match. The CDR3 runs to 18 residues. This specimen was cultured CD4+ T cells from blood, taken after SARS-CoV-2 vaccination. The clonotype was recovered from a human donor with COVID-19. The V call is TRBV19, the J call TRBJ2-3, with 12 bases matching TRBD2. The CDR3 protein is CASSPRGLAGAWVDTQYF. The CDR3 nucleotides are TGTGCCAGTAGCCCAAGGGGACTAGCGGGCGCATGGGTAGATACGCAGTATTTT. Based on the CDR3 plus reference TRBV19 and TRBJ2-3, the full variable domain is DGGITQSPKYLFRKEGQNVTLSCEQNLNHDAMYWYRQDPGQGLRLIYYSQIVNDFQKGDIAEGYSVSREKKESFPLTVTSAQKNPTAFYLCASSPRGLAGAWVDTQYFGPGTRLTVL.